The 25 T cell receptor beta chains below come from one sample, sequenced in a study of blood T cells in healthy people across ages. PCR was performed a second time for about 7 to 11 cycles using a sample-barcoded 5' primer and a J-beta primer mix. Each CDR3 protein is one row after TCRdb ran MiXCR on the 5' RACE reads. The sample lists 1 million or so distinct CDR3 sequences; 35% to 55% were seen once. The sequenced material came from blood. These receptors were collected from an older woman in good health.

The V gene is TRBV20-1, the J gene TRBJ2-3; D perhaps matches TRBD2 (5 bases). The V end was cut by 2 bases, the J end by 5 bases, with 14 bases between. The CDR3 sequence is 14 residues long. Germline V gene sequence: CDR1 DFQATT, CDR2 SNEGSKA (reference sequence). CDR3 region: CSARFLAIGDTQYF. The CDR3 DNA sequence: TGCAGTGCTAGATTTTTAGCGATTGGAGATACGCAGTATTTT.

This clonotype was counted between two and nine times. The chain uses TRBV7-9 and TRBJ2-2, with 8 bases aligning to TRBD2. The junction had 6 bases not matched to a gene; V was cut back by 5 bases and J by 1 base. The germline V gene encodes CDR1 SEHNR and CDR2 FQNEAQ (reference sequence). This CDR3 spans 16 amino acids. The CDR3 here is CASSRTSGKNTGELFF. The CDR3 DNA is TGTGCCAGCAGCCGCACTAGCGGCAAGAACACCGGGGAGCTGTTTTTT.

This clonotype was detected many times. V is TRBV28 and J is TRBJ2-7, with TRBD1 as a possible D gene (6 bases). The CDR3 has 12 residues. Trimming removed 8 bases at V and 3 bases at J, with 11 bases between. The germline V gene has CDR1 MDHEN and CDR2 SYDVKM. This chain's CDR3 is CASQGIHYEQYF. The CDR3 DNA is TGTGCCAGCCAGGGGATCCACTACGAGCAGTACTTC.

To note about this clonotype: Sequence at one end of the junction differs from germline and may be a read error. This chain uses TRBV27 with TRBJ2-5; D may match TRBD1 or TRBD2 (5 bases each). Germline loops: CDR1 MNHEY, CDR2 SMNVEV (reference sequence). The CDR3 length is 14 residues. The CDR3 spells CASSSPIEGWSMHF. The CDR3 DNA follows: TGTGCCAGCAGTTCCCCAATCGAGGGGTGGAGTATGCACTTC.

This clonotype was seen once. The chain combines TRBV29-1 with TRBJ2-3, with D possibly TRBD2 on 6 matching bases. V gave up 4 bases and J gave up 1 base, with 12 bases separating them. The CDR3 runs to 14 residues. Germline values: CDR1 SQVTM, CDR2 ANQGSEA. CDR3 DNA sequence: TGCAGCGTTGGGGGCGGGAAGGGCACAGATACGCAGTATTTT. Its protein product is CSVGGGKGTDTQYF.

V and J are TRBV6-5 and TRBJ2-1; tentatively, D is TRBD1 or TRBD2 (6 bases each). CDR3 size: 12 residues. V lost 7 bases to trimming and J lost 7 bases, with 11 bases between them. Germline-derived CDR1 and CDR2 are MNHEY and SVGAGI. As DNA, the CDR3 is TGTGCCAGCAAAAAAGGGGGGAATGAGCAGTTCTTC. Protein: CASKKGGNEQFF.

The chain is built from TRBV30 and TRBJ1-2; TRBD1 might be the D (5 bases). Trimming removed 3 bases at V and 2 bases at J, with 13 bases between. The CDR3 has 14 residues. Germline assignment: CDR1 GTSNPN and CDR2 SVGIG (reference sequence). The CDR3 coding sequence is TGTGCCTGGAGCAGAGACCAGGGCAACTATGGCTACACCTTC. Translating it yields CAWSRDQGNYGYTF.

The CDR3 bases are TGTGCCAGCAGCCCCGGACAGGGACCTTATGGCTACACCTTC. Protein sequence: CASSPGQGPYGYTF. The rearrangement uses TRBV12-3 or TRBV12-4 and TRBJ1-2; 8 nucleotides match TRBD1. CDR3 length: 14 amino acids. The V and J ends lost 6 bases and 5 bases, in that order; junction bases with no gene match: 8.

This clonotype was counted between two and nine times. The J gene is TRBJ2-3, the V gene TRBV6-1; 14 bases line up with TRBD2. CDR1 is MNHNS and CDR2 is SASEGT in the germline V gene. V lost 6 bases and J lost 5; bases outside the gene matches: 16. CDR3 length: 19 residues. The CDR3 nucleotides read TGTGCCAGCAGCTCTTCGGGACCGGGACTAGCGGGAGCCATAGATACGCAGTATTTT. The encoded protein is CASSSSGPGLAGAIDTQYF.

This chain connects TRBV20-1 to TRBJ2-4; unclear D gene. Germline values: CDR1 DFQATT, CDR2 SNEGSKA (reference sequence). Trimming took off 0 bases at V and 0 bases at J, with 18 bases between the two ends. The CDR3 consists of 18 residues. The CDR3 here is CSARDLWRQKLAKNIQYF. Written as DNA, the CDR3 is TGCAGTGCTAGAGATCTTTGGCGTCAGAAGCTAGCCAAAAACATTCAGTACTTC.

This clonotype was picked up a small number of times. V gene TRBV29-1 combines with J gene TRBJ2-5; D gene uncertain. V was shortened by 4 bases and J by 1 base, with 7 bases between the two germline ends. There are 12 residues in the CDR3. Germline V gene lookup returns CDR1 SQVTM and CDR2 ANQGSEA. The CDR3 sequence: CSVAGSQETQYF. The CDR3 nucleotides are TGCAGCGTTGCCGGAAGCCAAGAGACCCAGTACTTC.

The chain employs TRBV12-3 or TRBV12-4 and TRBJ2-7; D may match TRBD1 or TRBD2 (5 bases each). Trimming took off 1 base at V and 7 bases at J, with 14 bases between the two ends. This CDR3 is 14 amino acids long. The CDR3 DNA sequence: TGTGCCAGCAGTTTAGGGGGGACCCCGGGGGAGCAGTACTTC. Its translation is CASSLGGTPGEQYF.

This clonotype was seen many times. This chain links TRBV20-1 with TRBJ2-1; 11 nucleotides match TRBD2. Germline values: CDR1 DFQATT, CDR2 SNEGSKA (reference sequence). The trim removed 5 bases at V and 3 bases at J, leaving 3 bases unmatched. This CDR3 is 14 amino acids long. DNA of the CDR3: TGCAGTGCTCATAGCGGGAGGGACTACAATGAGCAGTTCTTC. It yields the protein CSAHSGRDYNEQFF.

This clonotype was seen at least ten times. The J gene is TRBJ2-3, the V gene TRBV3-1; D remains ambiguous. Germline V gene data show CDR1 as LGHDT and CDR2 as YNNKEL (reference sequence). This CDR3 comprises 14 residues. V was clipped by 0 bases and J by 1 base, with 5 bases between them. In DNA form, the CDR3 reads TGTGCCAGCAGCCAAGATCCCGGCACAGATACGCAGTATTTT. Residues: CASSQDPGTDTQYF.

This clonotype has only a few counts. The chain is built from TRBV7-9 and TRBJ2-5, with D uncertain. The CDR3 has 14 residues. Germline V gene sequence: CDR1 SEHNR, CDR2 FQNEAQ (reference sequence). Trimming pared 5 bases from V and 2 bases from J, leaving 12 bases between. The CDR3 reads CASSPPVSQETQYF. CDR3 sequence (DNA): TGTGCCAGCAGCCCTCCCGTATCTCAAGAGACCCAGTACTTC.

The chain employs TRBV5-1 and TRBJ2-7; TRBD2 agrees at 8 bases. This CDR3 is 15 amino acids long. CDR1 and CDR2 (germline): SGHRS, YFSETQ. Losses at the gene ends were 5 bases for V and 3 bases for J; bases not matched to a gene: 10. CDR3 sequence reads: CASSDPGTRLYEQYF. The CDR3 DNA is TGCGCCAGCAGTGACCCCGGGACTAGACTCTACGAGCAGTACTTC. The whole variable domain, filled in from reference TRBV5-1 and TRBJ2-7, reads KAGVTQTPRYLIKTRGQQVTLSCSPISGHRSVSWYQQTPGQGLQFLFEYFSETQRNKGNFPGRFSGRQFSNSRSEMNVSTLELGDSALYLCASSDPGTRLYEQYFGPGTRLTVT.

The chain combines TRBV6-2 or TRBV6-3 with TRBJ2-3; a possible D gene is TRBD2 (7 bases). Looked up from germline, CDR1 is MNHEY and CDR2 is SVGEGT. The V end lost 5 bases, the J end lost 5 bases, and 17 bases lay between the germline ends. The CDR3 runs 15 residues. CDR3 region: CASSPPGGRKDTQYF. CDR3 nucleotide sequence: TGTGCCAGCAGTCCCCCCGGGGGGCGCAAAGATACGCAGTATTTT.

The V gene is TRBV7-8, the J gene TRBJ2-3; 10 nucleotides match TRBD2. After removal of 2 bases from V and 0 bases from J, the junction contained 5 bases not matched to a gene. This CDR3 has 17 amino acids. Germline loops: CDR1 SGHVS, CDR2 FQNEAQ. The CDR3 sequence is CASSLRLTSGSTDTQYF. The CDR3 nucleotides read TGTGCCAGCAGCTTACGATTGACTAGCGGGAGCACAGATACGCAGTATTTT.

This clonotype was counted a few times. V usage is TRBV25-1 and J usage is TRBJ1-2; 7 bases fit TRBD1. V lost 6 bases to trimming and J lost 4 bases; unmatched junction nucleotides: 5. Germline CDR1 and CDR2: MGHDK and SYGVNS. CDR3 size: 13 residues. As DNA, the CDR3 is TGTGCCAGCAGCGGACAGGACACCTATGGCTACACCTTC. Amino acids: CASSGQDTYGYTF.

This clonotype showed up just a few times. The chain links TRBV11-2 to TRBJ2-5, with a tentative D call TRBD1 (6 bases). V lost 1 base and J 4 bases, leaving 13 bases between the germline ends. This CDR3 region has 15 residues. The germline gives CDR1 SGHAT, CDR2 FQNNGV. Here the CDR3 DNA reads TGTGCCAGCAGCTTAGGGGCACAGGGAAGAGAGACCCAGTACTTC. Residues: CASSLGAQGRETQYF.

This clonotype was picked up a small number of times. This chain uses TRBV12-3 or TRBV12-4 with TRBJ2-7; 11 bases align to TRBD2. V trimming: 3 bases; J trimming: 4 bases; junction bases outside the gene matches: 5. This CDR3 region has 15 residues. DNA for the CDR3: TGTGCCAGCAGTTTTCTACTAGCGGGAGTGTACGAGCAGTACTTC. Its protein is CASSFLLAGVYEQYF.

There are many counts of this clonotype. At one of its ends the junction is not consistent with the germline gene, which may arise from a read error. V usage is TRBV12-3 or TRBV12-4 and J usage is TRBJ2-7; 7 nucleotides align to TRBD1. This CDR3 spans 13 amino acids. CDR3 nucleotides: TGTGCCAGCAGCTTAGGACAGGTCTACGAGCAGTACTTC. Its protein product is CASSLGQVYEQYF.

The CDR3 nucleotides read TGCAGTGCGAAAACGGGGGTAGGCAATCAGCCCCAGCATTTT. It encodes CSAKTGVGNQPQHF. V and J are TRBV20-1 and TRBJ1-5, with D maybe TRBD1 (5 bases). The CDR3 is 14 residues long. Germline CDR1 is DFQATT and CDR2 is SNEGSKA (reference sequence). V was trimmed by 6 bases and J by 2 bases, leaving 14 bases between them.

The V call is TRBV4-2, the J call TRBJ2-1, with a weak D call TRBD2 (5 bases). The CDR3 extends over 19 amino acids. From germline, CDR1 is LGHNA and CDR2 YNFKEQ. The germline V and J ends were trimmed by 0 bases and 0 bases, with 18 bases remaining between them. In DNA, the CDR3 is TGTGCCAGCAGCCAAGACCCGCTAGCCACTGTAAGCTCCTACAATGAGCAGTTCTTC. It codes for CASSQDPLATVSSYNEQFF.

The V call is TRBV6-6, the J call TRBJ2-4; maybe TRBD2 (5 bases). With 6 bases removed from V and 13 bases from J, the gap between germline ends came to 16 bases. The V gene's germline CDR1 is MNHNY and CDR2 SVGAGI (reference sequence). The CDR3 covers 12 residues. This CDR3 reads CASRYDLGNQYF. DNA for the CDR3: TGTGCCAGCAGGTACGATCTCGGGAACCAGTACTTC.